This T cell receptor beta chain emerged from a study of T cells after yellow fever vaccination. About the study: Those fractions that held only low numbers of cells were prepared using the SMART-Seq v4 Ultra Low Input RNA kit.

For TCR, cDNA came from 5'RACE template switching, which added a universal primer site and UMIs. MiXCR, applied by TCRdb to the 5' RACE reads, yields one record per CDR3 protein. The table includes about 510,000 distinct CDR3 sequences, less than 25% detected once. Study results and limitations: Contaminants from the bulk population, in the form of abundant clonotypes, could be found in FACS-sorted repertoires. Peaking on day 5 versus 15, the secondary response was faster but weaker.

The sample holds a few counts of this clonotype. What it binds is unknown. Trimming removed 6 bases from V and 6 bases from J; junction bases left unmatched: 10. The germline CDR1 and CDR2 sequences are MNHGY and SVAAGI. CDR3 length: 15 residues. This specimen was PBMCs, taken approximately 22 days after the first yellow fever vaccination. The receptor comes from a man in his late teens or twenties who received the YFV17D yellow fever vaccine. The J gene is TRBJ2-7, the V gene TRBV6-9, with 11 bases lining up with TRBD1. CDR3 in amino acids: CASSTGTGGLGEQYV. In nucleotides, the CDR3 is TGTGCCAGCAGCACCGGGACAGGGGGTTTGGGCGAGCAGTACGTC.